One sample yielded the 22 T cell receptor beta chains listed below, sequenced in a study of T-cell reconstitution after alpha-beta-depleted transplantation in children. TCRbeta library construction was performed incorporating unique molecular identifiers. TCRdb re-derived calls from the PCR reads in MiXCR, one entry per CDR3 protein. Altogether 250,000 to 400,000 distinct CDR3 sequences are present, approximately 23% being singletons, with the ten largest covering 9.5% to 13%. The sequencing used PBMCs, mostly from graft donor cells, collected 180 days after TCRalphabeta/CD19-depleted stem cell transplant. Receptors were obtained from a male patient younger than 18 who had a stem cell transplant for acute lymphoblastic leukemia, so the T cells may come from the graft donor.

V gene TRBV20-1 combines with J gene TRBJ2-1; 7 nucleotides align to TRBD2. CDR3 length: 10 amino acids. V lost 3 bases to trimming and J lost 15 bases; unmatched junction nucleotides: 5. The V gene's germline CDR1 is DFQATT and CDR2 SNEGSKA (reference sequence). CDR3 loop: CSARESGGFF. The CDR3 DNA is TGCAGTGCTAGGGAGTCGGGGGGGTTCTTC.

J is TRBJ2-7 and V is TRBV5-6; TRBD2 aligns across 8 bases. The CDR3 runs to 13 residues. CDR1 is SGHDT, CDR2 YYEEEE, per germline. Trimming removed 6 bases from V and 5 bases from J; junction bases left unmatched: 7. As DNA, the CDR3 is TGTGCCAGCAACGAAGCGGGAGTCGACGAGCAGTACTTC. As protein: CASNEAGVDEQYF.

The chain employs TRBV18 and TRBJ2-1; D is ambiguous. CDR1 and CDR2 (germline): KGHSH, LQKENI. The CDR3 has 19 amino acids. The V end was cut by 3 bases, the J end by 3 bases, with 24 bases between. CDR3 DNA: TGTGCCAGCTCACCTCAACCCCCTTCACTATACGGCCTCTACAATGAGCAGTTCTTC. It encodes CASSPQPPSLYGLYNEQFF.

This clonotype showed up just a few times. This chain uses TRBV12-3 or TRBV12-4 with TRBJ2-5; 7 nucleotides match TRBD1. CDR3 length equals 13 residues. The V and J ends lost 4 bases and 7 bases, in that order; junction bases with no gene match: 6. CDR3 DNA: TGTGCCAGCAGTTATACAGGGGATGGGACCCAGTACTTC. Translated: CASSYTGDGTQYF.

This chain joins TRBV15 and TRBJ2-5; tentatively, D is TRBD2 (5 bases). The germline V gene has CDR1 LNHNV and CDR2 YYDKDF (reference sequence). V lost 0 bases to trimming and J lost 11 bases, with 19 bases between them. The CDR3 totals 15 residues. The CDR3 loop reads CATSRDRGARAHQYF. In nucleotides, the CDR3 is TGTGCCACCAGCAGAGATCGGGGTGCTAGAGCGCATCAGTACTTC. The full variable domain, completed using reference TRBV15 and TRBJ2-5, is DAMVIQNPRYQVTQFGKPVTLSCSQTLNHNVMYWYQQKSSQAPKLLFHYYDKDFNNEADTPDNFQSRRPNTSFCFLDIRSPGLGDTAMYLCATSRDRGARAHQYFGPGTRLLVL.

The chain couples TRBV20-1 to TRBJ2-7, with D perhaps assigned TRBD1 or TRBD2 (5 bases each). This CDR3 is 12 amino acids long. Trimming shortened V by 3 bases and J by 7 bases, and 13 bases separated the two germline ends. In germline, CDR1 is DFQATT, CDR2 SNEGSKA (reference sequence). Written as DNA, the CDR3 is TGCAGTGCTAGGAGGGCTAGGGGAGAGCAGTACTTC. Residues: CSARRARGEQYF.

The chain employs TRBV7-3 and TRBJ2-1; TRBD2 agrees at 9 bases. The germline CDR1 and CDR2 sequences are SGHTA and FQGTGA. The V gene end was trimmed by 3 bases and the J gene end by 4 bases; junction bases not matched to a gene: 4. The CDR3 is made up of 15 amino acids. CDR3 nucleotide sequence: TGTGCCAGCAGCTTCTTAGCGGGAGAATACAATGAGCAGTTCTTC. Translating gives CASSFLAGEYNEQFF. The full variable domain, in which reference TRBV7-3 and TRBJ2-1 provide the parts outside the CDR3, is GAGVSQTPSNKVTEKGKYVELRCDPISGHTALYWYRQSLGQGPEFLIYFQGTGAADDSGLPNDRFFAVRPEGSVSTLKIQRTERGDSAVYLCASSFLAGEYNEQFFGPGTRLTVL.

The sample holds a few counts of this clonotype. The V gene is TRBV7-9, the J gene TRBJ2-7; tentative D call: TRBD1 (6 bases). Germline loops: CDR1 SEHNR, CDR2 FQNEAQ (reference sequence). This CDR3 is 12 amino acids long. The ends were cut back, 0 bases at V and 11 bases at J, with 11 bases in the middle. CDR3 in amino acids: CASSLALQGKYF. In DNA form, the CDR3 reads TGTGCCAGCAGCTTAGCCCTACAGGGAAAGTACTTC.

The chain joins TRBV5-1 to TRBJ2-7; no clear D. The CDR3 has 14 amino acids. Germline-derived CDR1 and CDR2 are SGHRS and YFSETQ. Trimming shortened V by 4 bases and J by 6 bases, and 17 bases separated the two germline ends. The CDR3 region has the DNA TGCGCCAGCAGCCCAGACGTGGCCTTGGCCGAGCAGTACTTC. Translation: CASSPDVALAEQYF.

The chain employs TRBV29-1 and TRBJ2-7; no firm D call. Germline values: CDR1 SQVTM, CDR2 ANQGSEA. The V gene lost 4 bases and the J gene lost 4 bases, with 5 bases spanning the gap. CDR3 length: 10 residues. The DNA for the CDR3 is TGCAGCGTTGTGTATTACGAGCAGTACTTC. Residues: CSVVYYEQYF.

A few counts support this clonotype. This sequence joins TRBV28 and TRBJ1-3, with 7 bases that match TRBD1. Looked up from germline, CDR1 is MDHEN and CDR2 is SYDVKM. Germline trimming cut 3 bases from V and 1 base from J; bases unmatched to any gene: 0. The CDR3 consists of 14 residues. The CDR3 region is CASSFRGSGNTIYF. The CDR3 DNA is TGTGCCAGCAGTTTCAGGGGGTCTGGAAACACCATATATTTT.

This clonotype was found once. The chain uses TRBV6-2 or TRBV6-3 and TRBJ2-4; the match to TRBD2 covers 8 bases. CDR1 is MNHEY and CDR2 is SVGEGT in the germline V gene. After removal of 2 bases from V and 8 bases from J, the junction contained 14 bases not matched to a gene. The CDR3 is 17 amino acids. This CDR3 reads CASSYAFGAGALYIQYF. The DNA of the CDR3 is TGTGCCAGCAGTTACGCCTTCGGAGCGGGAGCGTTGTACATTCAGTACTTC.

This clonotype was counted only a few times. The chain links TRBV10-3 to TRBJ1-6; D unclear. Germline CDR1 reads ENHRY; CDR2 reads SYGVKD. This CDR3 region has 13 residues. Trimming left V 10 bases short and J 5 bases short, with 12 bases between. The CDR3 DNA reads TGTGCCACCTGGCCACGAGATAATTCACCCCTCCACTTT. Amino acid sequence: CATWPRDNSPLHF.

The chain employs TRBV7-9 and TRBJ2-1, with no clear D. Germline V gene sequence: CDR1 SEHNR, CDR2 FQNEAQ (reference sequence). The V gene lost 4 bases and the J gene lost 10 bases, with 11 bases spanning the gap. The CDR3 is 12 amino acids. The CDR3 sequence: CASSSLIPEQFF. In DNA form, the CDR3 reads TGTGCCAGCAGCTCCCTGATCCCGGAGCAGTTCTTC.

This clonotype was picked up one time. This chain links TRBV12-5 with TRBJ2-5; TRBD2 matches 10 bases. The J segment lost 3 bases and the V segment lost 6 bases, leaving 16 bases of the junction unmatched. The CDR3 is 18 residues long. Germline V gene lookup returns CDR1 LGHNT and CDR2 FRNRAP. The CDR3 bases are TGTGCTAGTGGCATCGATTCCTTTAGCGGGAGGTGGAAAGAGACCCAGTACTTC. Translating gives CASGIDSFSGRWKETQYF.

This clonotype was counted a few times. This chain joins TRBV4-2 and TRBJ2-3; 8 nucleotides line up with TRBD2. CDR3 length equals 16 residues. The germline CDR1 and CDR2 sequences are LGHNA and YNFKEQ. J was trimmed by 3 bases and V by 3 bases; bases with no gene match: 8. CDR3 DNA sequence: TGTGCCAGCAGCCACCGACTAGCGATTAAAACAGATACGCAGTATTTT. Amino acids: CASSHRLAIKTDTQYF.

The CDR3 DNA follows: TGTGCCAGCAGCGCTGGGTTTGGGAGAGGGAGGGTTAGCGATGAGCAGTTCTTC. Residues: CASSAGFGRGRVSDEQFF. The V and J genes are TRBV9 and TRBJ2-1; TRBD2 matches at 7 bases. V gave up 3 bases and J gave up 8 bases; unmatched junction bases: 20. The germline CDR1 and CDR2 sequences are SGDLS and YYNGEE. The CDR3 totals 18 residues.

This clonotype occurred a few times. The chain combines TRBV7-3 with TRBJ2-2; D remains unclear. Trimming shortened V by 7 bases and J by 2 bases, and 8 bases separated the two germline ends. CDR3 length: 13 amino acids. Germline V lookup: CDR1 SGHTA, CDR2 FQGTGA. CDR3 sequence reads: CASTSSNTGELFF. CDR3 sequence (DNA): TGTGCCAGCACCAGTAGTAACACCGGGGAGCTGTTTTTT.

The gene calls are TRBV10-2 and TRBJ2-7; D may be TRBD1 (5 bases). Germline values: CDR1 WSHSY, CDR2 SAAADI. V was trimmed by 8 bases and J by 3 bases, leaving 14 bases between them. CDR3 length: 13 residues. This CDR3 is CASYQTDSYEQYF. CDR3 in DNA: TGCGCCAGCTACCAAACAGACAGCTACGAGCAGTACTTC.

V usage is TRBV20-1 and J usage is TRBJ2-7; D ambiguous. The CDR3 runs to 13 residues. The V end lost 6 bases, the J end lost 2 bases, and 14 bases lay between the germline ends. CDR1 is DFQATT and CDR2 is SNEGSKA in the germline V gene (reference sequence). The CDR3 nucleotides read TGCAGTGCGCAAACTACAGAGACCTACGAGCAGTACTTC. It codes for CSAQTTETYEQYF.

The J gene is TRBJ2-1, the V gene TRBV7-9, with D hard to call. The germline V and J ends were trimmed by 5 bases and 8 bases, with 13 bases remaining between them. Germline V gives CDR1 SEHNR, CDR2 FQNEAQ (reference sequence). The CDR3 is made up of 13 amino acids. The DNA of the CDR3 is TGTGCCAGCAGCCCAGAGGAGCAGCATGAGCAGTTCTTC. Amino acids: CASSPEEQHEQFF.

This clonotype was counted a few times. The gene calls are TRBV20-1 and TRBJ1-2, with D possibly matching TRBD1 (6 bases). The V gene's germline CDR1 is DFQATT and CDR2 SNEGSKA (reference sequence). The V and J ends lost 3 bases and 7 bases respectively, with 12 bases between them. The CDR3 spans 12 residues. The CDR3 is CSASLGARGYTF. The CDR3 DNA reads TGCAGTGCTAGTTTGGGGGCTCGTGGCTACACCTTC.